One sample yielded the 16 T cell receptor beta chains listed below, sequenced in a study of blood T cell repertoires in COVID-19. Repertoires were generated with immunoSEQ multiplex PCR, while TCRdb's copy carries only in-frame clones and drops some. The data contain around 140,000 clones, over 60% of them singletons. Material for sequencing was peripheral blood. The receptors here all came from a woman aged 45-60 years with active or convalescent COVID-19.

The chain links TRBV6-6 to TRBJ1-2; unclear D gene. This CDR3 has 14 amino acids. Germline assignment: CDR1 MNHNY and CDR2 SVGAGI (reference sequence). The V end was cut by 2 bases, the J end by 6 bases, with 13 bases between. The CDR3: CASSYGRESHGYTF. CDR3 sequence (DNA): TGTGCCAGCAGTTACGGGAGGGAATCGCATGGCTACACCTTC.

The chain is built from TRBV2 and TRBJ2-5; 7 bases match TRBD1. The J segment lost 2 bases and the V segment lost 7 bases, leaving 10 bases of the junction unmatched. The length of the CDR3 is 15 residues. Germline CDR1 reads SNHLY; CDR2 reads FYNNEI. The CDR3 protein is CASIRQGSPQETQYF. The CDR3 DNA reads TGTGCCAGCATCAGACAGGGATCGCCACAAGAGACCCAGTACTTC.

The chain recombines TRBV4-3 with TRBJ2-4; D ambiguous. V dropped 0 bases and J dropped 3 bases, with 12 bases sitting between them. CDR3 length: 16 amino acids. Germline loops: CDR1 LGHNA, CDR2 YSLEER. CDR3 sequence: CASSQDLDLDKNIQYF. CDR3 DNA sequence: TGCGCCAGCAGCCAAGACCTAGACTTGGACAAAAACATTCAGTACTTC.

The chain employs TRBV5-1 and TRBJ1-1; D is unresolved. CDR3 size: 16 residues. CDR1 is SGHRS, CDR2 YFSETQ, per germline. The germline V and J ends were trimmed by 0 bases and 5 bases, with 17 bases remaining between them. This CDR3 is CASSLGLKNPRTEAFF. For the CDR3, the DNA is TGCGCCAGCAGCTTGGGTTTAAAAAACCCGCGGACTGAAGCTTTCTTT.

This clone is a singleton in its sample. The chain carries TRBV7-8 and TRBJ1-5; 10 bases are a match to TRBD1. This CDR3 has 16 amino acids. Germline V gene data show CDR1 as SGHVS and CDR2 as FQNEAQ. After removal of 5 bases from V and 4 bases from J, the junction contained 8 bases not matched to a gene. The CDR3 nucleotides read TGTGCCAGCAGCGCCATCGGACAGGGGGGGAATCAGCCCCAGCATTTT. It translates to CASSAIGQGGNQPQHF. Filled out from reference TRBV7-8 and TRBJ1-5, the complete variable domain reads GAGVSQSPRYKVAKRGQDVALRCDPISGHVSLFWYQQALGQGPEFLTYFQNEAQLDKSGLPSDRFFAERPEGSVSTLKIQRTQQEDSAVYLCASSAIGQGGNQPQHFGDGTRLSIL.

This chain joins TRBV6-6 and TRBJ2-2, with a weak D call TRBD1 (6 bases). From germline, CDR1 is MNHNY and CDR2 SVGAGI (reference sequence). The CDR3 runs to 15 residues. V lost 5 bases to trimming and J lost 4 bases, with 14 bases between them. The CDR3 reads CASSLQGPFTGELFF. For the CDR3, the DNA is TGTGCCAGCAGTCTACAGGGCCCCTTCACCGGGGAGCTGTTTTTT.

This clone was observed a handful of times. V is TRBV5-5 and J is TRBJ1-1; D is unresolved. Germline V lookup: CDR1 SGHKS, CDR2 YYEKEE (reference sequence). The germline V and J ends were trimmed by 4 bases and 8 bases, with 12 bases remaining between them. The CDR3 extends over 12 amino acids. CDR3: CASSVTGREAFF. The CDR3 coding sequence is TGTGCCAGCAGCGTGACGGGGAGGGAAGCTTTCTTT.

The rearrangement links TRBV7-2 to TRBJ2-7, with TRBD1 matching over 7 bases. V dropped 1 base and J dropped 9; count of bases not matched to a gene: 6. Germline CDR1 is SGHTA and CDR2 is FQGNSA. The CDR3 spans 13 residues. The CDR3 bases are TGTGCCAGCAGCTTAGGATACAGGGGTGTGCAGTACTTC. It is translated as CASSLGYRGVQYF.

The chain links TRBV19 to TRBJ1-1; 10 positions match TRBD1. Germline V gene sequence: CDR1 LNHDA, CDR2 SQIVND (reference sequence). This CDR3 contains 13 residues. J lost 3 bases, V lost 11 bases, and 6 bases had no gene match. The CDR3 loop reads CAGSGTGDTEAFF. Here the CDR3 DNA reads TGTGCCGGATCCGGGACAGGGGACACTGAAGCTTTCTTT. Combining the CDR3 with reference TRBV19 and TRBJ1-1 gives the whole variable domain DGGITQSPKYLFRKEGQNVTLSCEQNLNHDAMYWYRQDPGQGLRLIYYSQIVNDFQKGDIAEGYSVSREKKESFPLTVTSAQKNPTAFYLCAGSGTGDTEAFFGQGTRLTVV.

The rearrangement joins TRBV29-1 to TRBJ1-1, with TRBD1 as a possible D gene (5 bases). The CDR3 runs to 15 residues. CDR1 and CDR2 (germline): SQVTM, ANQGSEA. V lost 5 bases to trimming and J lost 2 bases, with 18 bases between them. Written as DNA, the CDR3 is TGCAGCGTTCAGGGCCAGGGCGGAAGAAACACTGAAGCTTTCTTT. Encoded protein: CSVQGQGGRNTEAFF.

This clone was counted only a few times. The gene calls are TRBV7-2 and TRBJ2-7, with 12 positions matching TRBD2. CDR3 length: 16 residues. V dropped 0 bases and J dropped 2; count of bases not matched to a gene: 2. CDR1 and CDR2 (germline): SGHTA, FQGNSA. This chain's CDR3 is CASSLALAGGTYEQYF. In DNA, the CDR3 is TGTGCCAGCAGCTTAGCGCTAGCGGGAGGGACCTACGAGCAGTACTTC.

The gene calls are TRBV19 and TRBJ2-7, with D possibly matching TRBD1 (5 bases). The germline CDR1 and CDR2 sequences are LNHDA and SQIVND (reference sequence). V dropped 5 bases and J dropped 1 base, with 12 bases sitting between them. The CDR3 totals 14 residues. The CDR3 nucleotides read TGTGCCAGTAGTCACAGGACCCCTTCCTACGAGCAGTACTTC. Its protein product is CASSHRTPSYEQYF. The full variable domain, in which reference TRBV19 and TRBJ2-7 provide the parts outside the CDR3, is DGGITQSPKYLFRKEGQNVTLSCEQNLNHDAMYWYRQDPGQGLRLIYYSQIVNDFQKGDIAEGYSVSREKKESFPLTVTSAQKNPTAFYLCASSHRTPSYEQYFGPGTRLTVT.

The chain has TRBV4-3 and TRBJ2-3, with D possibly being TRBD2 (5 bases). CDR3 length: 15 residues. Trimming pared 4 bases from V and 9 bases from J, leaving 20 bases between. Germline V gene data show CDR1 as LGHNA and CDR2 as YSLEER. The CDR3 loop is CASSRKIGGENTQYF. As DNA, the CDR3 is TGCGCCAGCAGCCGCAAGATAGGAGGAGAGAACACGCAGTATTTT.

V is TRBV1 and J is TRBJ1-1. TRBV1 is a listed pseudogene. This CDR3 spans 14 amino acids. The CDR3 protein is CTSSQPNPGTEAFF. CDR3 in DNA: TGCACCAGCAGCCAACCTAACCCGGGTACTGAAGCTTTCTTT.

This chain joins TRBV29-1 and TRBJ1-1, with D maybe TRBD1 (6 bases). From germline, CDR1 is SQVTM and CDR2 ANQGSEA. The CDR3 runs 15 residues. The V end lost 2 bases, the J end lost 7 bases, and 20 bases lay between the germline ends. CDR3 nucleotide sequence: TGCAGCGTTGAAACCCCGACAGGCGGTTTGGTTGAAGCTTTCTTT. Amino acid sequence: CSVETPTGGLVEAFF.

The gene calls are TRBV21-1 and TRBJ1-1; the table's D call, TRBD1, has no DNA check behind it. TRBV21-1 is designated a pseudogene. CDR3 length: 12 amino acids. The CDR3 is CASSRPGQRCFF. The CDR3 DNA reads TGTGCCAGCAGCCGACCGGGACAACGTTGCTTCTTT.